This TCR beta chain was found in a study of blood T cell repertoires in COVID-19. Study at large: The United States, Italy and Spain provided the acute and convalescent COVID-19 samples.

Some clones are missing from TCRdb's copy, which holds only in-frame ones; the method was immunoSEQ multiplex PCR. This sample carries approximately 440,000 clones, about nine tenths of them seen once, and the ten largest clones take roughly 12%. The CDR3 is 13 residues long. The ends were cut back, 6 bases at V and 0 bases at J, with 8 bases in the middle. Germline V gives CDR1 ENHRY, CDR2 SYGVKD. The sequence was collected from a woman between 45 and 60 years old with COVID-19, enrolled during active disease. The genes are TRBV10-3 and TRBJ1-1, with D hard to call. Sequencing used peripheral blood. The CDR3 sequence: CAISRDLNTEAFF. For the CDR3, the DNA is TGTGCCATCAGCCGCGATTTGAACACTGAAGCTTTCTTT.